This T cell receptor beta chain emerged from a study of blood T cell repertoires in COVID-19. At the level of the study: Researchers got acute and convalescent COVID-19 samples from the United States, Italy and Spain. The cDNA or gDNA used as material had been derived from T cells, B-cell-depleted T cells, or PBMCs.

Using immunoSEQ multiplex PCR, the repertoire was profiled, and TCRdb retains in-frame clones only, with some absent. The sample includes under 400,000 clones, approximately 86% seen only once; the top ten take roughly 4%. Those who participated ranged in age from roughly 18 to 89 years and resided in about two dozen US areas. Each participant's cohort was designated according to participant-reported clinical history. The V and J ends lost 0 bases and 4 bases respectively, with 10 bases between them. The CDR3 runs to 14 residues. The germline V gene encodes CDR1 SGHRS and CDR2 YFSETQ. The chain uses TRBV5-1 and TRBJ2-5; no clear D. The sequence was obtained from a woman in her thirties or forties with acute COVID-19. Material for sequencing was PBMCs or T cells enriched from blood (not recorded which). The CDR3 reads CASSLDRLGETQYF. In DNA form, the CDR3 reads TGCGCCAGCAGCTTGGACAGATTGGGAGAGACCCAGTACTTC.